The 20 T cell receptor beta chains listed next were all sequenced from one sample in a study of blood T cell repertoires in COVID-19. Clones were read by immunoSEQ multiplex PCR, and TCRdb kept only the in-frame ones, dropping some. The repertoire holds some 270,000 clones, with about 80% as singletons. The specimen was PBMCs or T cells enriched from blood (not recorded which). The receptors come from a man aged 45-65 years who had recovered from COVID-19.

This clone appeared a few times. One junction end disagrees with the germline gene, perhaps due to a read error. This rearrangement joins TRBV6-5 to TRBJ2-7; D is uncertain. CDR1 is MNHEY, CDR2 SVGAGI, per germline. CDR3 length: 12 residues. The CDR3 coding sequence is TGCGGCCCCCAGGTTGGGTCCTACGAGCAGTACTTC. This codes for CGPQVGSYEQYF.

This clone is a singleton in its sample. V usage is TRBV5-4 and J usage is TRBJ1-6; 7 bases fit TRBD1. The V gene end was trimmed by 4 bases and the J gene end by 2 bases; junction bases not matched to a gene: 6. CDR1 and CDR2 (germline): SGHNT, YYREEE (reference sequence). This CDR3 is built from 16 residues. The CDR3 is CASSLQTGTYNSPLHF. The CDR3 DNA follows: TGTGCCAGCAGCCTACAGACAGGGACCTATAATTCACCCCTCCACTTT.

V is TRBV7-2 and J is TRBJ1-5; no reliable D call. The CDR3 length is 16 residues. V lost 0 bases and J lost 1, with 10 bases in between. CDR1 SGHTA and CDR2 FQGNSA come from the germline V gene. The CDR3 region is CASSLAAGLSNQPQHF. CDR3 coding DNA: TGTGCCAGCAGCTTAGCAGCGGGGTTAAGCAATCAGCCCCAGCATTTT.

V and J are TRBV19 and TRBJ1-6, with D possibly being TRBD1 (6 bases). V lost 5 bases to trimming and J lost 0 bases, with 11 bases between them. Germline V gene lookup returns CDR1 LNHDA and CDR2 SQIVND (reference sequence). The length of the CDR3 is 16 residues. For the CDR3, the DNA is TGTGCCAGTAGTGTGGACAGTAGCTCCTATAATTCACCCCTCCACTTT. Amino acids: CASSVDSSSYNSPLHF.

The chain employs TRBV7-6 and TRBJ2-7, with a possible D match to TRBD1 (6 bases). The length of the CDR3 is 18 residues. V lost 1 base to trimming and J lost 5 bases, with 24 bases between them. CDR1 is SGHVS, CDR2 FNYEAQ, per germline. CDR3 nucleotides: TGTGCCAGCAGCTTAGAATTCGGTGAACGTCAGGGGTCTAACGAGCAGTACTTC. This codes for CASSLEFGERQGSNEQYF.

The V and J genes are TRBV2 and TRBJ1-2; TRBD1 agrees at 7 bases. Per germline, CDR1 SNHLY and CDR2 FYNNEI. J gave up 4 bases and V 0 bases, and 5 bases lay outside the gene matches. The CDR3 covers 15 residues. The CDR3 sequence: CASSEADRIVYGYTF. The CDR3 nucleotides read TGTGCCAGCAGTGAAGCGGACAGGATAGTCTATGGCTACACCTTC. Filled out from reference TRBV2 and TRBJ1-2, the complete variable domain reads EPEVTQTPSHQVTQMGQEVILRCVPISNHLYFYWYRQILGQKVEFLVSFYNNEISEKSEIFDDQFSVERPDGSNFTLKIRSTKLEDSAMYFCASSEADRIVYGYTFGSGTRLTVV.

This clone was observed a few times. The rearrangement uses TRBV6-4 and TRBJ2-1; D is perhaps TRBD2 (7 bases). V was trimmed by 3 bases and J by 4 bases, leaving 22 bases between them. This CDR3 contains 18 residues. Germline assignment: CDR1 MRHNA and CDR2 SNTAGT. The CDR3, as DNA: TGTGCCAGCAGTGAATGGGGCGGGGGCCCCGGGGCTTACAATGAGCAGTTCTTC. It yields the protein CASSEWGGGPGAYNEQFF.

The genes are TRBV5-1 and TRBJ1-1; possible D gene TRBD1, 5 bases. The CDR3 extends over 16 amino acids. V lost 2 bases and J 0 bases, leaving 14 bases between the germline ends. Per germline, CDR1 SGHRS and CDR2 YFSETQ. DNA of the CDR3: TGCGCCAGCAGCTTAGGGACTTCTTCCATGAACACTGAAGCTTTCTTT. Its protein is CASSLGTSSMNTEAFF. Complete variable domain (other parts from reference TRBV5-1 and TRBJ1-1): KAGVTQTPRYLIKTRGQQVTLSCSPISGHRSVSWYQQTPGQGLQFLFEYFSETQRNKGNFPGRFSGRQFSNSRSEMNVSTLELGDSALYLCASSLGTSSMNTEAFFGQGTRLTVV.

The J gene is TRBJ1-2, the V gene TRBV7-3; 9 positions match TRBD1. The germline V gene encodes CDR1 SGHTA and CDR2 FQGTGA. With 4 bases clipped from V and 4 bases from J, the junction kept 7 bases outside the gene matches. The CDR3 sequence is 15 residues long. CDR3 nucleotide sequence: TGTGCCAGCAGCTCCTCGGGACAGGGCGGCTATGGCTACACCTTC. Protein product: CASSSSGQGGYGYTF.

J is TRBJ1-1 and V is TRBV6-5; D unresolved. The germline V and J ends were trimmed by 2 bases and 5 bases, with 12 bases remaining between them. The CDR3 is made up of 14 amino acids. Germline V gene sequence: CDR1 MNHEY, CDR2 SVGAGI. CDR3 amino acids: CASSYNEGKTEAFF. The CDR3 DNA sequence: TGTGCCAGCAGTTACAATGAGGGTAAGACTGAAGCTTTCTTT.

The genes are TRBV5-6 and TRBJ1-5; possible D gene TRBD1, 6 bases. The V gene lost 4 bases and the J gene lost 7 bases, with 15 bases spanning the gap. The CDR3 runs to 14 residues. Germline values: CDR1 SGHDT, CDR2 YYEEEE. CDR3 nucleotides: TGTGCCAGCAGCCAATTACAGGGTGGGCAGCCCCAGCATTTT. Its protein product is CASSQLQGGQPQHF.

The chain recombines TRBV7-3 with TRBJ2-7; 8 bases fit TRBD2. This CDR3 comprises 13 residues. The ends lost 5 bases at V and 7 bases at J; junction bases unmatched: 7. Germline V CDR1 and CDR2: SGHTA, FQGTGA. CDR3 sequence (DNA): TGTGCCAGCAGCCCAGCGGGGGTGGGGGAGCAGTACTTC. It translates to CASSPAGVGEQYF.

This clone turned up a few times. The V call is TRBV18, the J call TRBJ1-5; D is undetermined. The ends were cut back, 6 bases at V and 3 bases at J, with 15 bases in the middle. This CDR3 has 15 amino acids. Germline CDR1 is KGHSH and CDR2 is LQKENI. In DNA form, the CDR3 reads TGTGCCAGCTCGCTCTCCCCGGCGGTCAATCAGCCCCAGCATTTT. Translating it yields CASSLSPAVNQPQHF.

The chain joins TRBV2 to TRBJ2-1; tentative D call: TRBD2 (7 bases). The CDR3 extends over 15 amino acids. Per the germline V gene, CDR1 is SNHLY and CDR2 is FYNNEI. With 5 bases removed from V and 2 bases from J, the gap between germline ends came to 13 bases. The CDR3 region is CASSLGGGAYNEQFF. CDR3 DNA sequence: TGTGCCAGCAGTTTGGGGGGGGGCGCCTACAATGAGCAGTTCTTC.

The CDR3, as DNA: TGTGCCAGCAGCCAACAGGCCGCTAGCGGGAACCCCCGGTACTTC. It is translated as CASSQQAASGNPRYF. This chain links TRBV27 with TRBJ2-7; 9 bases line up with TRBD2. CDR3 length: 15 residues. The V segment lost 6 bases and the J segment 12 bases; nucleotides outside the gene matches: 18. Germline V lookup: CDR1 MNHEY, CDR2 SMNVEV (reference sequence).

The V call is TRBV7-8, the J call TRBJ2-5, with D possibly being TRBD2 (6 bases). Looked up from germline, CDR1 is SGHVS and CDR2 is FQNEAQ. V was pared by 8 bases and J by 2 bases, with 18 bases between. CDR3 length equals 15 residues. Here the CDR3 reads CASAGGLVGQETQYF. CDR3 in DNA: TGTGCCAGCGCTGGAGGGCTAGTCGGGCAAGAGACCCAGTACTTC.

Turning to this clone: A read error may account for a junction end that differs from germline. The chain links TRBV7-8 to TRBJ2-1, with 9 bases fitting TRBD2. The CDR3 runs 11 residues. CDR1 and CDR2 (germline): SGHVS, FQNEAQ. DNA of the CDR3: TGTGCCAGCAGCCTTAGCGGGAGTATTGTCTTC. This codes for CASSLSGSIVF.

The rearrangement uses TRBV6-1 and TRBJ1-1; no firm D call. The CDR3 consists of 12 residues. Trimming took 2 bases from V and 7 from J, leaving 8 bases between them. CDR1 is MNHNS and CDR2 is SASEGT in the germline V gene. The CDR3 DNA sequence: TGTGCCAGCAGTGAATCGGTCTTTGAAGCTTTCTTT. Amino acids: CASSESVFEAFF.

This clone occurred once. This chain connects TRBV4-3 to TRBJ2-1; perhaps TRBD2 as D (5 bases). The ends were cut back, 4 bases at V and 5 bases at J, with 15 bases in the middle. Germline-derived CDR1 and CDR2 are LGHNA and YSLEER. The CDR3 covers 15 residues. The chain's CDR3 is CASSLETGSDNEQFF. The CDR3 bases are TGCGCCAGCAGCCTCGAAACGGGGTCAGACAATGAGCAGTTCTTC.

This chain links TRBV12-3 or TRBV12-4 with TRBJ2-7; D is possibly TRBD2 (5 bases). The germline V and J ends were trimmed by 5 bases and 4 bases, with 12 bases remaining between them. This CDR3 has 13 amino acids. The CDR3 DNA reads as TGTGCCAGCAGTCCCCCCGGGGTTTACGAGCAGTACTTC. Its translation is CASSPPGVYEQYF.